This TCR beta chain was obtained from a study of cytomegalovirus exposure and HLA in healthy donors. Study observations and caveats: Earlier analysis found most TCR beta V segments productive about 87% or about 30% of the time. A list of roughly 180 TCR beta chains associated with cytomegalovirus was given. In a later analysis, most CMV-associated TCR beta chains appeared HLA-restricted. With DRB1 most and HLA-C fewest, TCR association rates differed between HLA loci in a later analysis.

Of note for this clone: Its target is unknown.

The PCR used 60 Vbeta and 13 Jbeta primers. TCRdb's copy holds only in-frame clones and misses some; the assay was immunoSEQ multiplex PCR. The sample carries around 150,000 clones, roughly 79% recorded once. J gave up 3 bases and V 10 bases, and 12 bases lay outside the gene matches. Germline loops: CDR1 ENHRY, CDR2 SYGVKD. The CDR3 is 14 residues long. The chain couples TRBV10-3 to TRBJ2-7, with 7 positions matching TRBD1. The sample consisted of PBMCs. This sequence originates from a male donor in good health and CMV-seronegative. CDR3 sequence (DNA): TGTGCCAACGCTCCGGGACAGATAGGCTACGAGCAGTACTTC. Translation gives CANAPGQIGYEQYF.